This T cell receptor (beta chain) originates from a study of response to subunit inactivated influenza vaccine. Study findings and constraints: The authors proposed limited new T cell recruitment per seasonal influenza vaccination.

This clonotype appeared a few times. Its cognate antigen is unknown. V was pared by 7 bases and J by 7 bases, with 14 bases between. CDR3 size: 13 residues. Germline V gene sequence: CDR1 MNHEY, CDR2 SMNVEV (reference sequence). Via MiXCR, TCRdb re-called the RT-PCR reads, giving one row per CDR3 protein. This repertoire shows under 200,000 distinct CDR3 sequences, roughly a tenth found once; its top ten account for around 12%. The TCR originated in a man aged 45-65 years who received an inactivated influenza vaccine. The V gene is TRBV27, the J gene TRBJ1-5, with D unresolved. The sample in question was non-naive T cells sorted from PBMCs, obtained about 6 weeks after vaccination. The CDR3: CASTTNIGQPQHF. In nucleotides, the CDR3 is TGTGCCAGCACGACAAATATTGGACAGCCCCAGCATTTT.